This is a list of T cell receptor beta chains from one sample in a study of Ad26.COV2.S vaccination and SARS-CoV-2 variants. Using immunoSEQ multiplex PCR, the repertoire was profiled, and TCRdb retains in-frame clones only, with some absent. Here the sample spans about 450,000 clones, approximately 92% being singletons. Sequenced material: peripheral blood, taken in a trial of Ad26.COV2.S vaccine versus placebo. The receptors were sampled from a person between 18 and 59 years old who received the Ad26.COV2.S COVID-19 vaccine or a placebo. Both conserved end residues are part of each CDR3. The D gene is left open where the match is weak. Clone size, where shown, is once, few, many, or a class for clones that have expanded.

j_call: TRBJ2-6; d_call: .; v_call: TRBV7-2; clone_size: .; cdr3_nt: TGTGCCAGCAGCTTTCGTGGGGCGGGCTCTGGGGCCAACGTCCTGACTTTC; cdr3_aa: CASSFRGAGSGANVLTF
j_call: TRBJ2-3; d_call: .; v_call: TRBV9; clone_size: .; cdr3_nt: TGTGCCAGCAGCGTTCTAGGGGAAACAGATACGCAGTATTTT; cdr3_aa: CASSVLGETDTQYF
j_call: TRBJ1-1; d_call: .; v_call: TRBV6-2/TRBV6-3; clone_size: .; cdr3_nt: TGTGCCAGCAGTGTGGAGAGGCGGGCTGAAGCTTTCTTT; cdr3_aa: CASSVERRAEAFF
j_call: TRBJ2-1; d_call: TRBD2; v_call: TRBV2; clone_size: .; cdr3_nt: TGTGCCAGCAGTGAAGGCGGGAGATCCGATGAGCAGTTCTTC; cdr3_aa: CASSEGGRSDEQFF
j_call: TRBJ1-2; d_call: .; v_call: TRBV9; clone_size: .; cdr3_nt: TGTGCCAGCAGCGCCGCTTATGGCTACACCTTC; cdr3_aa: CASSAAYGYTF
j_call: TRBJ2-1; d_call: TRBD2; v_call: TRBV27; clone_size: .; cdr3_nt: TGTGCCAGCAGTCCCTCCCGACTAGCGACAAATGAGCAGTTCTTC; cdr3_aa: CASSPSRLATNEQFF
j_call: TRBJ2-2; d_call: .; v_call: TRBV7-2; clone_size: .; cdr3_nt: TGTGCCAGCAGCCCCTACAGTTCCGGTGCCACCGGGGAGCTGTTTTTT; cdr3_aa: CASSPYSSGATGELFF
j_call: TRBJ1-1; d_call: .; v_call: TRBV7-2; clone_size: few; cdr3_nt: TGTGCCAGCAGCTACAGACGGGGGAACACTGAAGCTTTCTTT; cdr3_aa: CASSYRRGNTEAFF
j_call: TRBJ1-2; d_call: .; v_call: TRBV7-9; clone_size: .; cdr3_nt: TGTGCCACCCTCCCCGGTGGAGGGCAAGGCTACACCTTC; cdr3_aa: CATLPGGGQGYTF
j_call: TRBJ1-5; d_call: .; v_call: TRBV6-5; clone_size: .; cdr3_nt: TGTGCCACGCGGGAGGGGTATGATCAGCCCCAGCATTTT; cdr3_aa: CATREGYDQPQHF
j_call: TRBJ2-1; d_call: .; v_call: TRBV4-1; clone_size: .; cdr3_nt: TGCGCCAGCAGCTTTCGAGTGGCGGAGATCGTGGACAATGAGCAGTTCTTC; cdr3_aa: CASSFRVAEIVDNEQFF
j_call: TRBJ2-7; d_call: .; v_call: TRBV6-2/TRBV6-3; clone_size: .; cdr3_nt: TGTGCCAGCAGTCCCTTCTTCGGGACATATCTCGAGCAGTACTTC; cdr3_aa: CASSPFFGTYLEQYF
j_call: TRBJ2-3; d_call: .; v_call: TRBV15; clone_size: .; cdr3_nt: TGTGCCACCAGCCCACGAAGGGAGGGCACAGATACGCAGTATTTT; cdr3_aa: CATSPRREGTDTQYF
j_call: TRBJ1-5; d_call: TRBD1; v_call: TRBV9; clone_size: .; cdr3_nt: TGTGCCAGCAGCCCTCAGGGGGGACAGCCCCAGCATTTT; cdr3_aa: CASSPQGGQPQHF
j_call: TRBJ1-3; d_call: .; v_call: TRBV11-3; clone_size: .; cdr3_nt: TGTGCCAGCAGCTTACAACCGCTTTCCGCTGGAAACACCATATATTTT; cdr3_aa: CASSLQPLSAGNTIYF
j_call: TRBJ2-2; d_call: .; v_call: TRBV10-3; clone_size: few; cdr3_nt: TGTGCCATTCAGGGGAACACCGGGGAGCTGTTTTTT; cdr3_aa: CAIQGNTGELFF
j_call: TRBJ1-2; d_call: .; v_call: TRBV19; clone_size: once; cdr3_nt: TGTGCCACCGCGTGGGATTGGGGGAACGGCTACACCTTC; cdr3_aa: CATAWDWGNGYTF
j_call: TRBJ2-2; d_call: .; v_call: TRBV19; clone_size: .; cdr3_nt: TGTGCCAGTAGTATTTGGTGGGGCGCATTGAGCACCGGGGAGCTGTTTTTT; cdr3_aa: CASSIWWGALSTGELFF
j_call: TRBJ1-2; d_call: .; v_call: TRBV5-6; clone_size: .; cdr3_nt: TGTGCCAGCAGCTTGCGGGGGTCTGACTATGGCTACACCTTC; cdr3_aa: CASSLRGSDYGYTF
j_call: TRBJ2-5; d_call: TRBD2; v_call: TRBV5-6; clone_size: .; cdr3_nt: TGTGCCAGCAGCTTGGCCCCGGGACTATACACACAAGAGACCCAGTACTTC; cdr3_aa: CASSLAPGLYTQETQYF
j_call: TRBJ1-6; d_call: TRBD1; v_call: TRBV6-5; clone_size: few; cdr3_nt: TGTGCCAGCAACCGGGACAGTCTTTCACCCCTCCACTTT; cdr3_aa: CASNRDSLSPLHF
j_call: TRBJ2-7; d_call: .; v_call: TRBV7-2; clone_size: .; cdr3_nt: TGTGCCAGCAGCGAAGGCTCGACGGACTTCTACGAGCAGTACTTC; cdr3_aa: CASSEGSTDFYEQYF
j_call: TRBJ2-5; d_call: .; v_call: TRBV18; clone_size: .; cdr3_nt: TGTGCCAGCTCACCACTTGGGGAGACCCAGTACTTC; cdr3_aa: CASSPLGETQYF
j_call: TRBJ1-6; d_call: .; v_call: TRBV18; clone_size: .; cdr3_nt: TGTGCCAGCTCAATGTTAGGAGCGACCTATAATTCACCCCTCCACTTT; cdr3_aa: CASSMLGATYNSPLHF
j_call: TRBJ2-2; d_call: .; v_call: TRBV9; clone_size: .; cdr3_nt: TGTGCCAGCAGCGTAGCCCGCAGGGTTGGCGGCGGGGAGCTGTTTTTT; cdr3_aa: CASSVARRVGGGELFF
j_call: TRBJ2-1; d_call: .; v_call: TRBV7-2; clone_size: .; cdr3_nt: TGTGCCAGCAGCTTAGAGCCCTCCTACAATGAGCAGTTCTTC; cdr3_aa: CASSLEPSYNEQFF
j_call: TRBJ2-3; d_call: TRBD2; v_call: TRBV2; clone_size: .; cdr3_nt: TGTGCCAGCGGGCTAGCGGGGGTCACAGATACGCAGTATTTT; cdr3_aa: CASGLAGVTDTQYF
j_call: TRBJ1-1; d_call: .; v_call: TRBV3-1/TRBV3-2; clone_size: .; cdr3_nt: TGTGCCAGCAGCCAATTGTTGACTGAAGCTTTCTTT; cdr3_aa: CASSQLLTEAFF
j_call: TRBJ1-2; d_call: .; v_call: TRBV7-2; clone_size: .; cdr3_nt: TGTGCCAGCAGCCCCCCCAGATTCTATGGCTACACCTTC; cdr3_aa: CASSPPRFYGYTF
j_call: TRBJ1-1; d_call: .; v_call: TRBV5-1; clone_size: .; cdr3_nt: TGCGCCAGCAGCTTGGGTCGGGGGAACACTGAAGCTTTCTTT; cdr3_aa: CASSLGRGNTEAFF
j_call: TRBJ1-1; d_call: .; v_call: TRBV2; clone_size: .; cdr3_nt: TGTGCCAGCAGTGAAACAGGGCAGAACACTGAAGCTTTCTTT; cdr3_aa: CASSETGQNTEAFF
j_call: TRBJ2-2; d_call: .; v_call: TRBV5-1; clone_size: .; cdr3_nt: TGCGCCAGCAGCTTGGTAGGGGCCACGAACACCGGGGAGCTGTTTTTT; cdr3_aa: CASSLVGATNTGELFF
j_call: TRBJ2-7; d_call: TRBD1; v_call: TRBV5-1; clone_size: few; cdr3_nt: TGCGCCAGCCGACCGGCCCTGACAGGGGGCGCCCACGAGCAGTACTTC; cdr3_aa: CASRPALTGGAHEQYF
j_call: TRBJ2-1; d_call: .; v_call: TRBV4-3; clone_size: .; cdr3_nt: TGCGCCAGCAGGGCCCGGGACCGTGGCTACAATGAGCAGTTCTTC; cdr3_aa: CASRARDRGYNEQFF
j_call: TRBJ1-1; d_call: .; v_call: TRBV13; clone_size: .; cdr3_nt: TGTGCCAGCAGCTTAAGGGGTTGGGACACTGAAGCTTTCTTT; cdr3_aa: CASSLRGWDTEAFF
j_call: TRBJ2-5; d_call: .; v_call: TRBV5-1; clone_size: .; cdr3_nt: TGCGCCAGCAGCCCGGATCCGCAACAAGAGACCCAGTACTTC; cdr3_aa: CASSPDPQQETQYF
j_call: TRBJ1-1; d_call: TRBD1; v_call: TRBV18; clone_size: .; cdr3_nt: TGTGCCAGCGCAGCGGATTTTACAGGGGGAGAAGCTTTCTTT; cdr3_aa: CASAADFTGGEAFF
j_call: TRBJ2-5; d_call: .; v_call: TRBV11-3; clone_size: .; cdr3_nt: TGTGCCAGCAGCTCGGTTAGGGACGGGGAGACCCAGTACTTC; cdr3_aa: CASSSVRDGETQYF
j_call: TRBJ1-4; d_call: TRBD1; v_call: TRBV2; clone_size: .; cdr3_nt: TGTGCCAGCAGTGATAGGACAGGGGACGAAAAACTGTTTTTT; cdr3_aa: CASSDRTGDEKLFF
j_call: TRBJ1-2; d_call: .; v_call: TRBV6-6; clone_size: few; cdr3_nt: TGTGCCAGCAGTTACGGCTTGAGGGGCTACACCTTC; cdr3_aa: CASSYGLRGYTF
j_call: TRBJ1-5; d_call: .; v_call: TRBV7-3; clone_size: .; cdr3_nt: TGTGCCAGCAGCCTAACGGGGGGACAGCCCCAGCATTTT; cdr3_aa: CASSLTGGQPQHF
j_call: TRBJ1-3; d_call: .; v_call: TRBV2; clone_size: .; cdr3_nt: TGTGCCAGCAATCCCCGCAGGAACGGAAACACCATATATTTT; cdr3_aa: CASNPRRNGNTIYF
j_call: TRBJ2-7; d_call: TRBD2; v_call: TRBV11-2; clone_size: .; cdr3_nt: TGTGCCAGCAGCTTGGGGGGGGTGCAGTACTTC; cdr3_aa: CASSLGGVQYF
j_call: TRBJ1-6; d_call: .; v_call: TRBV6-5; clone_size: .; cdr3_nt: TGTGCCAGCAGTTACTATAATTCACCCCTCCACTTT; cdr3_aa: CASSYYNSPLHF
j_call: TRBJ1-5; d_call: .; v_call: TRBV9; clone_size: .; cdr3_nt: TGTGCCAGCAGCGTAGGACAGTACCACAATCAGCCCCAGCATTTT; cdr3_aa: CASSVGQYHNQPQHF
j_call: TRBJ1-2; d_call: .; v_call: TRBV6-5; clone_size: .; cdr3_nt: TGTGCCAGCACCGACCCCCGTAAAGGCTACACCTTC; cdr3_aa: CASTDPRKGYTF
j_call: TRBJ2-7; d_call: TRBD1; v_call: TRBV6-2/TRBV6-3; clone_size: .; cdr3_nt: TGTGCCAGCAGCCCAAGGACAGGCGAGCTTACCTACGAGCAGTACTTC; cdr3_aa: CASSPRTGELTYEQYF
j_call: TRBJ1-1; d_call: .; v_call: TRBV11-3; clone_size: .; cdr3_nt: TGTGCCAGCAGCTTAGCCCAGGGAAGGGGCGACACTGAAGCTTTCTTT; cdr3_aa: CASSLAQGRGDTEAFF
j_call: TRBJ2-5; d_call: TRBD1; v_call: TRBV7-3; clone_size: .; cdr3_nt: TGTGCCAGCAGCCGATCCCCGGGACAGCAAGAGACCCAGTACTTC; cdr3_aa: CASSRSPGQQETQYF
j_call: TRBJ1-2; d_call: .; v_call: TRBV5-1; clone_size: .; cdr3_nt: TGCGCCAGCAGCTTGCAGGAGGGGACTGGCTACACCTTC; cdr3_aa: CASSLQEGTGYTF
j_call: TRBJ2-2; d_call: .; v_call: TRBV6-5; clone_size: .; cdr3_nt: TGTGCCAGCGGGGTGCGAGGGAACACCGGGGAGCTGTTTTTT; cdr3_aa: CASGVRGNTGELFF
j_call: TRBJ1-2; d_call: .; v_call: TRBV21-1; clone_size: .; cdr3_nt: TGTGCCAGCAGCAAAGAAACGTATTCCGTGGCGGGTTGGCGCTACACCTTC; cdr3_aa: CASSKETYSVAGWRYTF
j_call: TRBJ2-5; d_call: .; v_call: TRBV3-1/TRBV3-2; clone_size: .; cdr3_nt: TGTGCCAGCAGCCAAGCTTCCGGGACCCAGTACTTC; cdr3_aa: CASSQASGTQYF
j_call: TRBJ2-5; d_call: .; v_call: TRBV7-8; clone_size: .; cdr3_nt: TGTGCCAGCAGCCGACTAGTCTGGGAGACCCAGTACTTC; cdr3_aa: CASSRLVWETQYF
j_call: TRBJ2-2; d_call: .; v_call: TRBV7-2; clone_size: .; cdr3_nt: TGTGCCAGCAGTCTCAACTCCCACCACGAGCCCGGGGAGCTGTTTTTT; cdr3_aa: CASSLNSHHEPGELFF
j_call: TRBJ2-3; d_call: TRBD2; v_call: TRBV7-3; clone_size: .; cdr3_nt: TGTGCCAGTCCTCGCCCTAGCGGGGGGGACCAAGACAACACAGATACGCAGTATTTT; cdr3_aa: CASPRPSGGDQDNTDTQYF
j_call: TRBJ2-5; d_call: .; v_call: TRBV9; clone_size: .; cdr3_nt: TGTGCCAGCAGAGCTTCCCTGGACCAAGAGACCCAGTACTTC; cdr3_aa: CASRASLDQETQYF
j_call: TRBJ2-2; d_call: TRBD1; v_call: TRBV19; clone_size: .; cdr3_nt: TGTGCCAGTAGTACGGCCACAGGGGCGGACACCGGGGAGCTGTTTTTT; cdr3_aa: CASSTATGADTGELFF